This record covers a single T cell receptor beta chain. The sample comes from a study of blood T cell repertoires in COVID-19. In the study overall: Sites in the United States, Italy and Spain provided acute and convalescent COVID-19 samples. Sample material is recorded as cDNA or gDNA derived from T cells, B-cell-depleted T cells, or PBMCs.

Per the study methods: It was from reference gene primer amplification that nucleated cell counts were estimated. Here immunoSEQ multiplex PCR was the method, and the copy in TCRdb shows in-frame clones only, minus some. For V, J and clone size, that table is used; D and trimming come from the DNA. The sample holds hundreds of thousands of clones, roughly 84% seen once. Per germline, CDR1 LGHDT and CDR2 YNNKEL (reference sequence). The CDR3 is made up of 15 amino acids. V shed 0 bases and J 8 bases; nucleotides not matched to a gene: 1. Sequenced: peripheral blood. The chain joins TRBV3-1 (or the pseudogene TRBV3-2) to TRBJ2-4; 13 nucleotides align to TRBD2. This receptor was identified in a woman between 40 and 50 years old with active or convalescent COVID-19. The CDR3 here is CASSQDTSGGDIQYF. The CDR3 DNA sequence: TGTGCCAGCAGCCAAGATACTAGCGGGGGGGACATTCAGTACTTC.